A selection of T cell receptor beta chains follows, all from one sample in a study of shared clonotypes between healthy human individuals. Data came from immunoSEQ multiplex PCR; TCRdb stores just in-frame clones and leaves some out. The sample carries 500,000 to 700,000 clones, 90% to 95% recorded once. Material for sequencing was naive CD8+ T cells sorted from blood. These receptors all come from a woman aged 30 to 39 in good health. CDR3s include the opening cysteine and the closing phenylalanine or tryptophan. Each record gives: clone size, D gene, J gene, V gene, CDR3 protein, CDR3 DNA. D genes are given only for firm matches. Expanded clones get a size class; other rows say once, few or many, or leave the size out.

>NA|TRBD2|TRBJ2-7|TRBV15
CATSGLAGVYEQYF
TGTGCCACCTCAGGACTAGCGGGAGTTTACGAGCAGTACTTC
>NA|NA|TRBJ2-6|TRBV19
CASSGSPTGANVLTF
TGTGCCAGTAGTGGGAGTCCTACTGGGGCCAACGTCCTGACTTTC
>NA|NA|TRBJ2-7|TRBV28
CASSRTASPYEQYF
TGTGCCAGCAGTAGGACGGCTTCCCCCTACGAGCAGTACTTC
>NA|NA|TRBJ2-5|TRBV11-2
CASSFTGEMEETQYF
TGTGCCAGCAGCTTCACGGGAGAGATGGAAGAGACCCAGTACTTC
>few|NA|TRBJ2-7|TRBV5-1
CASSRLDGGTPYEQYF
TGCGCCAGCAGCAGGTTGGACGGGGGCACCCCCTACGAGCAGTACTTC
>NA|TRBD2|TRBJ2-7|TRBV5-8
CASSSGLANEQYF
TGTGCCAGCAGCTCGGGACTAGCAAACGAGCAGTACTTC
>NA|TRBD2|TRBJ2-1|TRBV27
CASTPGLGIVGQFF
TGTGCCAGCACGCCGGGACTAGGAATAGTTGGTCAGTTCTTC
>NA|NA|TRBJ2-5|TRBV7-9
CASSPQSEAVVQYF
TGTGCCAGCAGCCCACAAAGTGAGGCGGTAGTGCAGTACTTC
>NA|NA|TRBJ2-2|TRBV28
CASSLSGAGGELFF
TGTGCCAGCAGTTTATCGGGGGCCGGCGGGGAGCTGTTTTTT
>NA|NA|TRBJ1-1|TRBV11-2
CASSLWGNTEAFF
TGTGCCAGCAGCTTATGGGGGAACACTGAAGCTTTCTTT
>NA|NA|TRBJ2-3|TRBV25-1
CASSAELLLDDTQYF
TGTGCCAGCAGTGCCGAGCTCTTACTGGACGATACGCAGTATTTT
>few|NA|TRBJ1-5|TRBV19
CASSDGWKQPQHF
TGTGCCAGTAGCGACGGTTGGAAACAGCCCCAGCATTTT
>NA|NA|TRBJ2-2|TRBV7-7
CASSLWLPRQPGELFF
TGTGCCAGCAGCTTATGGCTACCCCGTCAACCCGGGGAGCTGTTTTTT
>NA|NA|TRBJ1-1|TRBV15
CATSSSSNTEAFF
TGTGCCACCAGCAGCAGCTCTAACACTGAAGCTTTCTTT
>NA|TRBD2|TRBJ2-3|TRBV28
CASSLISGDSSTDTQYF
TGTGCCAGCAGTTTGATTAGCGGGGACTCTAGCACAGATACGCAGTATTTT
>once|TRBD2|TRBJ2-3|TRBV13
CASSGRGAGDFADTQYF
TGTGCCAGCAGCGGTCGTGGAGCGGGAGATTTTGCAGATACGCAGTATTTT
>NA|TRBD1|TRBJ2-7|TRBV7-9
CASSWGTGTYEQYF
TGTGCCAGCAGCTGGGGGACAGGGACCTACGAGCAGTACTTC
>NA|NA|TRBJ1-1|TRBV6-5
CASSRAVGTRTEAFF
TGTGCCAGCAGTCGCGCCGTCGGGACGAGGACTGAAGCTTTCTTT
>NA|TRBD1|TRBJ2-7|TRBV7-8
CASSPPGVGTGSSYEQYF
TGTGCCAGCAGCCCCCCCGGGGTGGGGACAGGGAGCTCCTACGAGCAGTACTTC
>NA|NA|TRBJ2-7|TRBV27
CASSLSKHYEQYF
TGTGCCAGCAGTTTATCGAAGCACTACGAGCAGTACTTC
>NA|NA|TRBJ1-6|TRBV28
CASSFALGGSPLHF
TGTGCCAGCAGTTTTGCCCTTGGGGGTTCACCCCTCCACTTT
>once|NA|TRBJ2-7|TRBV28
CASSHTGTVYEQYF
TGTGCCAGCAGTCATACGGGAACAGTCTACGAGCAGTACTTC
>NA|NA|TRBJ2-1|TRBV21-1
CASSKALNDKTYNEQFF
TGTGCCAGCAGCAAAGCGCTTAATGACAAAACCTACAATGAGCAGTTCTTC
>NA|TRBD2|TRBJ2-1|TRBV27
CASSGRGSGRLFF
TGTGCCAGCAGTGGCCGGGGTAGCGGGAGGTTGTTCTTC
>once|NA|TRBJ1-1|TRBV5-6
CASSFITTEAFF
TGTGCCAGCAGCTTCATTACCACTGAAGCTTTCTTT
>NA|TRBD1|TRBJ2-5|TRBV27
CASTQGAGETQYF
TGTGCCAGCACGCAGGGGGCAGGGGAGACCCAGTACTTC
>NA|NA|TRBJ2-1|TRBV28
CASSSSGTSGPWQFF
TGTGCCAGCAGTTCTTCCGGGACCTCGGGACCTTGGCAGTTCTTC
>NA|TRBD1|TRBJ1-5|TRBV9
CASSGRGDRDQPQHF
TGTGCCAGCAGCGGCCGGGGGGACAGGGATCAGCCCCAGCATTTT
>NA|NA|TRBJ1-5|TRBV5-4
CASSLGNQPQHF
TGTGCCAGCAGCTTGGGTAATCAGCCCCAGCATTTT
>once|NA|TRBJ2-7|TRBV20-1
CSARPDFGQYF
TGCAGTGCTAGGCCTGATTTCGGGCAGTACTTC
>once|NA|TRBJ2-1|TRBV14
CASSGIAVGLNEQFF
TGTGCCAGCAGCGGGATAGCGGTGGGGCTCAATGAGCAGTTCTTC
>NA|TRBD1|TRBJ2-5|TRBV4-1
CASSQVVGTGGTQYF
TGCGCCAGCAGCCAAGTGGTCGGGACAGGGGGGACCCAGTACTTC
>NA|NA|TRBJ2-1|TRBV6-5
CASSYSVEGGTNEQFF
TGTGCCAGCAGTTACTCGGTGGAGGGGGGCACGAATGAGCAGTTCTTC
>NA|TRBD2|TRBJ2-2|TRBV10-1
CASSEAGGPFNTGELFF
TGCGCCAGCAGTGAGGCGGGAGGCCCATTTAACACCGGGGAGCTGTTTTTT
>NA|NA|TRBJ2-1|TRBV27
CASSFEGADEQFF
TGTGCCAGCAGTTTCGAGGGTGCAGATGAGCAGTTCTTC
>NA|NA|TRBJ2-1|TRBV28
CASIGWASVHNEQFF
TGTGCCAGCATCGGCTGGGCATCGGTCCACAATGAGCAGTTCTTC
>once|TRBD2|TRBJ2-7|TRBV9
CASSPGTSGSGEQYF
TGTGCCAGCAGCCCCGGGACTAGCGGGAGCGGGGAGCAGTACTTC
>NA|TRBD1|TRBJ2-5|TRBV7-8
CASSRPPDRLQETQYF
TGTGCCAGCAGCAGGCCCCCGGACAGGTTACAAGAGACCCAGTACTTC
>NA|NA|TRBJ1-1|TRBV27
CASSPGTKTEAFF
TGTGCCAGCAGCCCCGGGACTAAGACTGAAGCTTTCTTT
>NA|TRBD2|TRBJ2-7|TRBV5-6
CASTTGTRGYEQYF
TGTGCCAGCACCACCGGGACTAGGGGTTACGAGCAGTACTTC
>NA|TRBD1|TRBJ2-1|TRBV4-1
CASSPRTGTNEQFF
TGCGCCAGCAGCCCTAGGACAGGGACGAATGAGCAGTTCTTC
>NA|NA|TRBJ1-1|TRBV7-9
CASSLGGTRNTEAFF
TGTGCCAGCAGCTTAGGTGGCACAAGGAACACTGAAGCTTTCTTT
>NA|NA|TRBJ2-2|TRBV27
CASSPLWSLNTGELFF
TGTGCCAGCAGTCCCCTTTGGTCACTCAACACCGGGGAGCTGTTTTTT
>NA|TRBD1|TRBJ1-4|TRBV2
CASSDTGVEKLFF
TGTGCCAGCAGTGACACAGGGGTCGAAAAACTGTTTTTT
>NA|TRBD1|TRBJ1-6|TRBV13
CASSSRTGYSPLHF
TGTGCCAGCAGCTCTCGGACAGGGTATTCACCCCTCCACTTT
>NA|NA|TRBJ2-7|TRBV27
CASSLSPGHYEQYF
TGTGCCAGCAGTTTATCGCCGGGACATTACGAGCAGTACTTC
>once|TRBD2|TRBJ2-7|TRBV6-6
CASSSGLGMGSYEQYF
TGTGCCAGCAGTTCGGGACTAGGTATGGGCTCCTACGAGCAGTACTTC
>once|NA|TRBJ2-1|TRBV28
CASSLRSDQGSEQFF
TGTGCCAGCAGTTTAAGGTCGGACCAGGGCAGTGAGCAGTTCTTC
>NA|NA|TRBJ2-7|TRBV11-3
CASSLEGGKSYEQYF
TGTGCCAGCAGCTTAGAAGGAGGGAAGTCCTACGAGCAGTACTTC
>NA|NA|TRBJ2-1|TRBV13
CASSLYLEHNEQFF
TGTGCCAGCAGCTTATATCTAGAACATAATGAGCAGTTCTTC
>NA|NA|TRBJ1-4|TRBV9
CASSPQGGNEKLFF
TGTGCCAGCAGCCCTCAGGGAGGTAATGAAAAACTGTTTTTT
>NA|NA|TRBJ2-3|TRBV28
CASSFTSSTDTQYF
TGTGCCAGCAGTTTCACGTCTAGCACAGATACGCAGTATTTT
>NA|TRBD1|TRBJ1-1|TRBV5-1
CASSSGQPMNTEAFF
TGCGCCAGCAGCTCGGGACAGCCCATGAACACTGAAGCTTTCTTT